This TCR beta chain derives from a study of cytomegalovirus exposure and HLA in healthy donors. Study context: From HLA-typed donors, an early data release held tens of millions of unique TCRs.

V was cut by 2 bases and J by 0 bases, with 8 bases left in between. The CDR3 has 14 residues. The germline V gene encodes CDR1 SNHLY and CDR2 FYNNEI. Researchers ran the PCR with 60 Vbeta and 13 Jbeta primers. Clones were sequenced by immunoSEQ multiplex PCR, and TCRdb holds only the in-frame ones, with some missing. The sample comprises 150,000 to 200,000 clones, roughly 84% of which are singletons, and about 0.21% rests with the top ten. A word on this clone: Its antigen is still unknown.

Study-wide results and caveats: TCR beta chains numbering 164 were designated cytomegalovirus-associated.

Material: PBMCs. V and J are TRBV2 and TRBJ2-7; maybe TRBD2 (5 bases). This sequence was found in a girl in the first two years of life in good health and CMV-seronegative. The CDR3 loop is CASSERLTSYEQYF. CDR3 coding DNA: TGTGCCAGCAGTGAAAGACTAACCTCCTACGAGCAGTACTTC. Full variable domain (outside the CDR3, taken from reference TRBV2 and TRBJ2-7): EPEVTQTPSHQVTQMGQEVILRCVPISNHLYFYWYRQILGQKVEFLVSFYNNEISEKSEIFDDQFSVERPDGSNFTLKIRSTKLEDSAMYFCASSERLTSYEQYFGPGTRLTVT.